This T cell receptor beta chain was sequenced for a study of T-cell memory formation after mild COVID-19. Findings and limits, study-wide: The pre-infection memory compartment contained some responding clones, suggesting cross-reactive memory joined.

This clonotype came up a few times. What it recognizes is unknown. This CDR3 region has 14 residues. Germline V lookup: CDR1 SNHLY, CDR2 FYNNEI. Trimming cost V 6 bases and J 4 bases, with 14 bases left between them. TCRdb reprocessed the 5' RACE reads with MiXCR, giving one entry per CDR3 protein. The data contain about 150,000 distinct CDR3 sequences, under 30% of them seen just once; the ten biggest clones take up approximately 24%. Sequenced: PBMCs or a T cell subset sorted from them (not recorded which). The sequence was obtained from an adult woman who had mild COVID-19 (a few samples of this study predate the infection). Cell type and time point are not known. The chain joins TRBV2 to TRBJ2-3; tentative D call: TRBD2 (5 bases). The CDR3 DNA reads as TGTGCCAGCAGCGATGAGGGCTGGGCAGATACGCAGTATTTT. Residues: CASSDEGWADTQYF.